The rows below give T cell receptor beta chains drawn from one sample of a study of blood T cell repertoires in COVID-19. Data came from immunoSEQ multiplex PCR; TCRdb stores just in-frame clones and leaves some out. The table shows 260,000 or so clones, with about four fifths occurring only once. The sequenced material came from peripheral blood. These receptors all stem from a woman in her 70s with acute or convalescent COVID-19. Both conserved end residues are part of each CDR3. The D gene is left open where the match is weak. Size values are once, few and many counts, or a class for expanded clones, and some rows have none.

TRBJ1-3 | . | . | TRBV5-4 | TGTGCCAGCAGCTTGGCGGGGGGCTCTGGAAACACCATATATTTT | CASSLAGGSGNTIYF
TRBJ1-2 | TRBD1 | . | TRBV7-2 | TGTGCCAGCAGCCCACAGGGGGCTTATGGCTACACCTTC | CASSPQGAYGYTF
TRBJ1-1 | TRBD1 | few | TRBV11-2 | TGTGCCAGCAGCTTAGGACAGGGGGCAATAGGTGGCACTGAAGCTTTCTTT | CASSLGQGAIGGTEAFF
TRBJ1-4 | . | . | TRBV5-1 | TGCGCCAGCAGCTTAGGGACTCTCGAACTCGAAAAACTGTTTTTT | CASSLGTLELEKLFF
TRBJ1-3 | . | . | TRBV18 | TGTGCCAGCTCACCAAGGCCAGGGGACACCATATATTTT | CASSPRPGDTIYF
TRBJ2-7 | TRBD1 | . | TRBV10-3 | TGTGCCATCAGTGAGTCGACAGGGGGCGAGCAGTACTTC | CAISESTGGEQYF
TRBJ2-5 | TRBD2 | . | TRBV5-1 | TGCGCCAGCAGCTTGGTCGGGGGGTCTCAAGAGACCCAGTACTTC | CASSLVGGSQETQYF
TRBJ1-1 | . | few | TRBV3-1/TRBV3-2 | TGTGCCAGCAGCCAAGGGCGGCTGGAGAACACTGAAGCTTTCTTT | CASSQGRLENTEAFF
TRBJ2-7 | . | . | TRBV3-1/TRBV3-2 | TGTGCCAGCAGCCAAGAGTCCGGGGTTGGGAACGAGCAGTACTTC | CASSQESGVGNEQYF
TRBJ2-5 | TRBD2 | few | TRBV5-1 | TGCGCCAGCAGCCCCGGGACTAGCGGGCTTCAAGAGACCCAGTACTTC | CASSPGTSGLQETQYF
TRBJ1-4 | . | once | TRBV5-4 | TGTGCCAGCAGCCCAGGGACAAACGTTAATGAAAAACTGTTTTTT | CASSPGTNVNEKLFF
TRBJ1-6 | . | . | TRBV19 | TGTGCCAGTAGTGCCGACAGAACTCCAACCCCCCTCCACTTT | CASSADRTPTPLHF
TRBJ2-2 | . | . | TRBV6-2/TRBV6-3 | TGTGCCAGCAGCTTACGCGCGAACACCGGGGAGCTGTTTTTT | CASSLRANTGELFF
TRBJ1-2 | TRBD1 | few | TRBV3-1/TRBV3-2 | TGTGCCAGCACCCAGGGGGGTTATGACTACACCTTC | CASTQGGYDYTF
TRBJ1-2 | . | . | TRBV18 | TGTGCCAGCTCACCACGGAGCCCCCAAACTAACTATGGCTACACCTTC | CASSPRSPQTNYGYTF
TRBJ2-7 | . | . | TRBV2 | TGTGCCAGCAAAGCTCTAGGGGCAGAAGCCTACGAGCAGTACTTC | CASKALGAEAYEQYF
TRBJ1-5 | TRBD1 | . | TRBV7-2 | TGTGCCAGCAGCTCACAGGGGGGCAATCAGCCCCGGCATTTT | CASSSQGGNQPRHF
TRBJ1-2 | . | . | TRBV6-6 | TGTGCCAGCAGTTCCAGGGTTCAGAACTATGGCTACACCTTC | CASSSRVQNYGYTF
TRBJ1-2 | . | . | TRBV18 | TGTGCCAGCTCGAAATACCGGGAAGAAGGTTATGGCTACACCTTC | CASSKYREEGYGYTF
TRBJ1-2 | TRBD1 | . | TRBV7-2 | TGTGCCAGCAGCGTAGCACAGGGGGCTGGGTATGGCTACACCTTC | CASSVAQGAGYGYTF
TRBJ1-1 | . | . | TRBV28 | TGTGCCAGCAGTTCCCAACAGAAGAACACTGAAGCTTTCTTT | CASSSQQKNTEAFF
TRBJ2-5 | . | few | TRBV7-2 | TGTGCCAGCAGCTCCGGGGTACAAGAGACCCAGTACTTC | CASSSGVQETQYF